The clone carrying this T cell receptor beta chain was seen ten or more times. The antigen remains undetermined. For the second PCR, which ran for about 7 to 11 cycles, a sample-barcoded 5' primer and a J-beta primer mix were used. Per-sample output comprised a minimum of 3 million paired-end reads containing CDR3. TCRdb reprocessed the 5' RACE reads via MiXCR and lists one record per CDR3 protein. The table lists 870,000 or so distinct CDR3 sequences, 29% of them singletons, with roughly 17% in the top ten. The data were obtained in a study of blood T cells in healthy people across ages. Overall study results and limits: Estimated diversity, derived from one million T cells, was regarded as an underestimate.

The sequence derives from an elderly woman in good health. Material: blood.

The CDR3 DNA follows: TGTGCCAGCAGCCAAGTGGCCGCTCGAGATACGCAGTATTTT. This gives the protein CASSQVAARDTQYF. The chain combines TRBV3-1 with TRBJ2-3; D not resolved. V shed 1 base and J shed 5 bases, with 10 bases lying between them. CDR3 length: 14 amino acids. The germline CDR1 and CDR2 sequences are LGHDT and YNNKEL (reference sequence).